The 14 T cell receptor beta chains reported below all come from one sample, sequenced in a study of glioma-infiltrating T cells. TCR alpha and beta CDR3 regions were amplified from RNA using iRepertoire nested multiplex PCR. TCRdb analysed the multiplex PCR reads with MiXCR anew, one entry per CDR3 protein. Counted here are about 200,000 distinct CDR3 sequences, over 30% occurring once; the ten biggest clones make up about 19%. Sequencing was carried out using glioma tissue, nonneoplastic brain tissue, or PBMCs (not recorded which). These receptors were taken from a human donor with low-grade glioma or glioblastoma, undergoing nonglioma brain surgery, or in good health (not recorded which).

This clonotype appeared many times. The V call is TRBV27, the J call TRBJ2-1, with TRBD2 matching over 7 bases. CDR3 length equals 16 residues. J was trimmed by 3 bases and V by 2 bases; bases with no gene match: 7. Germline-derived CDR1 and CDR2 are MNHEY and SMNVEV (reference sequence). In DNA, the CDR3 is TGTGCCAGCAGTTTAAGGGCTAGCGGCCTCTACAATGAGCAGTTCTTC. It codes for CASSLRASGLYNEQFF.

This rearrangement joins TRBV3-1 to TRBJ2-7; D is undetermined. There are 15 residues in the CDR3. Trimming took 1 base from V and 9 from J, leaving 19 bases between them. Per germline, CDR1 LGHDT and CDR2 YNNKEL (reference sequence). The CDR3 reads CASSQGAGPPVGQYF. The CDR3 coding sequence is TGTGCCAGCAGCCAAGGCGCCGGGCCCCCCGTGGGGCAGTACTTC.

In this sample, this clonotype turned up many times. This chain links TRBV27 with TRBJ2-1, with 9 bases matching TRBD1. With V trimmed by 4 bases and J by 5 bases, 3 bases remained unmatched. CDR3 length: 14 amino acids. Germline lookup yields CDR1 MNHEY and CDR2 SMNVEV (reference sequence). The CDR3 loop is CASSYDRGNNEQFF. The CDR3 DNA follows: TGTGCCAGCAGTTACGACAGGGGGAACAATGAGCAGTTCTTC.

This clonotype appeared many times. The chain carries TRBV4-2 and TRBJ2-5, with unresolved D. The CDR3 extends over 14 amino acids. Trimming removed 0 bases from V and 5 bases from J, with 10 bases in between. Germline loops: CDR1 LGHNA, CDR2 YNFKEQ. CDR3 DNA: TGTGCCAGCAGCCAAGATGAAAGGCACGAGACCCAGTACTTC. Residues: CASSQDERHETQYF.

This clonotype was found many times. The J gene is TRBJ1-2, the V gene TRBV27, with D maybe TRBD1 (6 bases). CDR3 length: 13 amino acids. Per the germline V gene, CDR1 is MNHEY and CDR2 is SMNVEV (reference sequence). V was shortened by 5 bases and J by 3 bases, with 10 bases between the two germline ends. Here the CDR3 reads CASSQQGDYGYTF. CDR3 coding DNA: TGTGCCAGCAGTCAACAGGGAGACTATGGCTACACCTTC.

The CDR3 here is CASSYTGRDGYGYTF. CDR3 in DNA: TGTGCCAGCAGCTATACCGGACGAGACGGGTATGGCTACACCTTC. The chain links TRBV5-8 to TRBJ1-2, with D unresolved. Germline values: CDR1 SGHTS, CDR2 YDEGEE. V dropped 3 bases and J dropped 5 bases, with 17 bases sitting between them. This CDR3 spans 15 amino acids.

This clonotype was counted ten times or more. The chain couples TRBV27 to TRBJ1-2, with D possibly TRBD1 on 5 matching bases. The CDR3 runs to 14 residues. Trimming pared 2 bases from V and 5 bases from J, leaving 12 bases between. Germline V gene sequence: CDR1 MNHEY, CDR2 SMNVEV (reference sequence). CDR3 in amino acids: CASSLGQGGYGYTF. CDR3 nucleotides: TGTGCCAGCAGTTTAGGTCAGGGAGGGTATGGCTACACCTTC.

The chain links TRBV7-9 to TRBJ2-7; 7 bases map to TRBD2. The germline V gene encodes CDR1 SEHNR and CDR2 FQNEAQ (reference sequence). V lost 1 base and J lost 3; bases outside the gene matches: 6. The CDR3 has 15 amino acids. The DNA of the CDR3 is TGTGCCAGCAGCTTAGGCCCTAGCGGAGTCTACGAGCAGTACTTC. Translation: CASSLGPSGVYEQYF.

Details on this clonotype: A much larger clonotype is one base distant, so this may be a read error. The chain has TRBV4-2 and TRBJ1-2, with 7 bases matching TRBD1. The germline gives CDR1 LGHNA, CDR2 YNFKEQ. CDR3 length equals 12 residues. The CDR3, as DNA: TGTGCCAGCAGCCAAGATGAAGGGGGCAAGGCCTTC. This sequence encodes CASSQDEGGKAF.

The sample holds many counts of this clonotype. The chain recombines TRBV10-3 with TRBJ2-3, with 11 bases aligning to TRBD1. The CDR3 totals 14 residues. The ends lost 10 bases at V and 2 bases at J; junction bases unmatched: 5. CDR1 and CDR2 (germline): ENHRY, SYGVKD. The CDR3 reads CANGQGASTDTQYF. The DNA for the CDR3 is TGTGCCAACGGACAGGGGGCCTCCACAGATACGCAGTATTTT.

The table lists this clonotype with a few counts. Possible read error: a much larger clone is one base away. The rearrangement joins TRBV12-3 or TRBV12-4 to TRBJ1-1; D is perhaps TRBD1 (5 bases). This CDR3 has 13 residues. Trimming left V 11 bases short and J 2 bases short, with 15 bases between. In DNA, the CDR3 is TGTGCCGGCACCCTGACAGCCAACACTGAAGCTTTCTTT. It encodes CAGTLTANTEAFF.

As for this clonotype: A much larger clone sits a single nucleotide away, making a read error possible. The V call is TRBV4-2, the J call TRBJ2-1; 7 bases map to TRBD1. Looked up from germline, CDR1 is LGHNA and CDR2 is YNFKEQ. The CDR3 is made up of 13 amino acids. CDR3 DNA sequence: TGTGCCAGCAGCCAGCTAGGGGGCAATGAGCATTTCTTC. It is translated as CASSQLGGNEHFF.

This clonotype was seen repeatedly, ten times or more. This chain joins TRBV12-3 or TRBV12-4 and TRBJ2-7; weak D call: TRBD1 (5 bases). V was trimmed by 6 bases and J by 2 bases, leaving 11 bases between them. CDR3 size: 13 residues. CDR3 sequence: CASRGQGAYEQYF. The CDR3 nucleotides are TGTGCCAGCAGAGGACAAGGGGCCTACGAGCAGTACTTC.

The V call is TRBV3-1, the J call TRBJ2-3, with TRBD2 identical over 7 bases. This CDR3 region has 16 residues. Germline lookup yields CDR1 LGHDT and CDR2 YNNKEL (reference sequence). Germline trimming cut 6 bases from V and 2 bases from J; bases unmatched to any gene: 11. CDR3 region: CASRRASGGPTDTQYF. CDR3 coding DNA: TGTGCCAGCAGACGGGCTAGCGGAGGGCCCACAGATACGCAGTATTTT.